This T cell receptor beta chain was obtained from a study of T cell responses to AZD1222 COVID-19 vaccine. Measured with immunoSEQ multiplex PCR; TCRdb has only the in-frame clones, and not every one. The data show 100,000 to 130,000 clones, around 93% seen once. This CDR3 contains 13 residues. V was clipped by 2 bases and J by 1 base, with 5 bases between them. This material consisted of peripheral blood, taken 28 days after the second AZD1222 dose. This sequence joins TRBV12-3 or TRBV12-4 and TRBJ1-1; D gene uncertain. This clonotype was obtained from an adult who received the AZD1222 COVID-19 vaccine. This chain's CDR3 is CASSLFKNTEAFF. The CDR3 DNA reads TGTGCCAGCAGTTTATTCAAGAACACTGAAGCTTTCTTT.